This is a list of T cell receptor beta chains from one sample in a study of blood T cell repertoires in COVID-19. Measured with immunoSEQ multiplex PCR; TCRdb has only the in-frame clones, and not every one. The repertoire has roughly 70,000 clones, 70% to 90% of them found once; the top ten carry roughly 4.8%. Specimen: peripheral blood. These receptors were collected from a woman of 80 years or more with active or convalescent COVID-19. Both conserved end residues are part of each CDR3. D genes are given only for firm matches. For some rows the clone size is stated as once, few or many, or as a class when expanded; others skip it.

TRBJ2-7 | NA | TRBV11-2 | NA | TGTGCCAGCAGCCCAAACCCCGGACAGCTCTACGAGCAGTACTTC | CASSPNPGQLYEQYF
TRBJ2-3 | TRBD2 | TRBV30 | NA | TGTGCCTGGAGCTTCGGGAGTAGCGGGAGGAGCACAGATACGCAGTATTTT | CAWSFGSSGRSTDTQYF
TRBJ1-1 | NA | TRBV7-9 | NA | TGTGCCAGCAGCTTTGGCTCTAGAGTGAACACTGAAGCTTTCTTT | CASSFGSRVNTEAFF
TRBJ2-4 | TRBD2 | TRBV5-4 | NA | TGTGCCAGCAGCCGGAGCGGGACTAAAAACATTCAGTACTTC | CASSRSGTKNIQYF
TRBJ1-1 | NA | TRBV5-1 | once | TGCGCCAGCAGCACCCGGGTCCCGGGTACTGAAGCTTTCTTT | CASSTRVPGTEAFF
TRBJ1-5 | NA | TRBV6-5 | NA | TGTGCCAGCAGGGAGGCCGGTAATAGCAATCAGCCCCAGCATTTT | CASREAGNSNQPQHF
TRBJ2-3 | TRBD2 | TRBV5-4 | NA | TGTGCCAGCAGCCCCCGAGGGACTAGCGGGAGTAGGGATACGCAGTATTTT | CASSPRGTSGSRDTQYF
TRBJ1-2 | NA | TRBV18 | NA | TGTGCCAGCTCACCAGATGCTACAGACTATGGCTACACCTTC | CASSPDATDYGYTF
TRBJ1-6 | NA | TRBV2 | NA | TGTGCCAGCAGGAGTAGACTAAGAAGCTCCTATAATTCACCCCTCCACTTT | CASRSRLRSSYNSPLHF
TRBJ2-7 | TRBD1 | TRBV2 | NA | TGTGCCAGCATTCAAGGACAGGGGGCTTACGAGCAGTACTTC | CASIQGQGAYEQYF
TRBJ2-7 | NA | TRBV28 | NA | TGTGCCAGCAGTTTGCCGGACAGCCAAACCGAGCAGTACTTC | CASSLPDSQTEQYF
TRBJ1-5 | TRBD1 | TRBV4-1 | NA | TGCGCCAGCAGCCAAGAAGACAGGGGTCAGCCCCAGCATTTT | CASSQEDRGQPQHF
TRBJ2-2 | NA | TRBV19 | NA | TGTGCCAGTCAAAGACAGACCAACACCGGGGAGCTGTTTTTT | CASQRQTNTGELFF
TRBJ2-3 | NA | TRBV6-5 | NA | TGTGCCAGCAATCGCGGGGCCGGCACAGATACGCAGTATTTT | CASNRGAGTDTQYF
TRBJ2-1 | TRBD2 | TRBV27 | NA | TGTGCCAGCAGTTTCTATCGCGGGAGGACAGATGAGCAGTTCTTC | CASSFYRGRTDEQFF
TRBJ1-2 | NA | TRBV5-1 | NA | TGCGCCAGCAGCTTGTTAGGGGACTATGGCTACACCTTC | CASSLLGDYGYTF
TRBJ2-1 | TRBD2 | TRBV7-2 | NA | TGTGCCAGCAGCTGGGGGGGCTACAATGAGCAGTTCTTC | CASSWGGYNEQFF
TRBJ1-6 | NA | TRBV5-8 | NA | TGTGCCAGCAGCACCTGGGACACGTATAATTCACCCCTCCACTTT | CASSTWDTYNSPLHF
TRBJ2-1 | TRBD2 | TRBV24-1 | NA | TGTGCCACCAGTGATTGGGGGACTAGGAACAATGAGCAGTTCTTC | CATSDWGTRNNEQFF
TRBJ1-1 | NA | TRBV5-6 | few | TGTGCCAGCAGCCCGCTATACTTTATGAACACTGAAGCTTTCTTT | CASSPLYFMNTEAFF
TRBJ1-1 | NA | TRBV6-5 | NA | TGTGCCAGCAGGGTAAAGACAGGCCAGTACACTGAAGCTTTCTTT | CASRVKTGQYTEAFF
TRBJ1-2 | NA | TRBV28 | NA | TGTGCCAGCAGTAGTGACAGGAACTATGGCTACACCTTC | CASSSDRNYGYTF
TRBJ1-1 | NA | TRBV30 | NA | TGTGCCTGGAAAAGGGAGTGGAACACTGAAGCTTTCTTT | CAWKREWNTEAFF
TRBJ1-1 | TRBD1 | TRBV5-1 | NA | TGCGCCAGCAGCTGGGGACAGGGAATTGAAGCTTTCTTT | CASSWGQGIEAFF
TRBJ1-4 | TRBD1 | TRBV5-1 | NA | TGCGCCAGCAGCACAGGGACAGGCGGCGGTGAAAAACTGTTTTTT | CASSTGTGGGEKLFF
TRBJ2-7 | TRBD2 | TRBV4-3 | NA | TGCGCCAGCAGCCAGGGGAGGGCACCCACCTACGAGCAGTACTTC | CASSQGRAPTYEQYF
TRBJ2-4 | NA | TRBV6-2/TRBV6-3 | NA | TGTGCCAGCACCCCGAGGTATATCGCCAAAAACATTCAGTACTTC | CASTPRYIAKNIQYF
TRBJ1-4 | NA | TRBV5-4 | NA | TGTGCCAGCAGCTCGTTTGGGACAAATCCCGAAAAACTGTTTTTT | CASSSFGTNPEKLFF
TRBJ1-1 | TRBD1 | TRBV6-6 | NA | TGTGCCAGCAGTCCCCAACAGGGGGTATCCACTGAAGCTTTCTTT | CASSPQQGVSTEAFF
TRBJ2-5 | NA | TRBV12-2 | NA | TGTGCAAGTCGCTTAGTAAGACAGGGTTGGGAGACCCAGTACTTC | CASRLVRQGWETQYF
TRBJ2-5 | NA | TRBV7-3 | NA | TGTGCCAGCAGCTTATCAGGGCCAGGGGCCCAGTACTTC | CASSLSGPGAQYF
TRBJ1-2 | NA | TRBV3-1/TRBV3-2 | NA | TGTGCCAGCAGCCAGTGGGGGCAGAGAGATGGCTACACCTTC | CASSQWGQRDGYTF
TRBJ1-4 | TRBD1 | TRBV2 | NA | TGTGCCAGCAGTGGTTTCCCGGGACAGGGGATGTTTTGGGAAAAACTGTTTTTT | CASSGFPGQGMFWEKLFF
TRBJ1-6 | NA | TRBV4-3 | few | TGCGCCAGCAGCCAAGACAGATTTAATTCACCCCTCCACTTT | CASSQDRFNSPLHF
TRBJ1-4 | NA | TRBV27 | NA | TGTGCCAGCAAGGTGGCGGGGCTTAATGAAAAACTGTTTTTT | CASKVAGLNEKLFF
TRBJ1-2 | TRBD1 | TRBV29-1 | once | TGCAGCGTTCCCGGGACAGGGATCTATGGCTACACCTTC | CSVPGTGIYGYTF